One TCR beta chain is described in this entry. No antigen is known for it. Library prep was done by the immunoSEQ multiplex PCR assay. The multiplex PCR relied on a mix of 60 forward primers for TCR Vbeta segments and 13 reverse primers for TCR Jbeta segments. The CDR3 region of rearranged TCR beta genes was amplified from genomic DNA by a multiplex PCR assay. Amplified TCR beta libraries were sequenced as 87-base-pair reads on the Illumina HiSeq System. Regarding the original processing steps: In a later analysis, approximately 74 million unique TCR beta chains were counted across the 690 or so repertoires, and around 11 million of these chains were shared by at least two donors. Raw reads were error-corrected and collapsed into unique sequences by a nearest-neighbor algorithm in which closely related sequences were merged to remove PCR and sequencing errors. To assign V, D and J gene segments, CDR3 sequences were aligned to IMGT reference sequences. For a sequence to be retained, at least a six-nucleotide match to both a V gene segment and a J gene segment was required. Rearrangements were classified as productive when the CDR3 lacked stop codons and remained in frame with V and J, and all other rearrangements were classified as non-productive. Following IMGT convention, CDR3 was defined as the stretch from the second conserved V-encoded cysteine up to the conserved J-encoded phenylalanine. In an earlier analysis of 500 to 650 of the donors, sequences lacking an unambiguous match to a single V gene segment were excluded. In an earlier analysis of approximately 550 of the donors, V segments were called functional above 56.7% productive rearrangements and were called segregating when the between-donor standard deviation exceeded 5%. A statistical classification framework was developed to diagnose cytomegalovirus status using the catalog of TCR beta chain sequences. V and J gene assignment, in a later analysis, came from comparing TCR nucleotide sequences with IMGT/GENE-DB human TR gene sequences. In a later analysis, CDR3 sequences and most-parsimonious VDJ recombination scenarios were assigned using the TCRdist pipeline. In a later analysis, each TCR beta chain was defined by its CDR3 amino acid sequence together with its V-gene family, and reads without a unique V-gene family were excluded. A later analysis removed 500 to 650 highly shared, low-generation-probability nucleotide sequences to deal with suspected cross-contamination and a sequencing artifact. In a later analysis, a clonal expansion index was calculated for each public chain from normalized within-repertoire ranks of inferred template counts. In a later analysis, generation probabilities were computed with a VDJ recombination model fitted to out-of-frame rearrangements, and the resulting probabilities were checked against IGoR. In a later analysis, TCR-TCR, TCR-HLA and TCR-CMV co-occurrence was scored with hypergeometric tests, and a repertoire-size bias correction was applied to TCR pairs. A later analysis estimated false discovery rates by permuting HLA or CMV assignments 20 times. In a later analysis, co-occurring TCRs were grouped using DBSCAN, with TCRdist sequence similarity added in when clustering inside HLA-allele-positive subsets. For co-occurrence clustering, repertoires with fewer than 30,000 or more than 120,000 public chains were excluded, along with roughly five repertoires with anomalous nucleotide sharing. This is the immuneACCESS table as TCRdb keeps it, with only in-frame sequences that have V and J called. A part of the clones is gone; compared with another copy, unresolved V genes explain less than half, and the rest is unexplained. V, J and clone size derive from that table, while D and trimming were established from the DNA sequence. The table held for this sample gives under 200,000 clones. 6.5% of the sample is held by the ten biggest clonotypes.

The cohort comprised 666 healthy bone marrow donors. At the time of sampling, all cohort members were nominally healthy, though unrecorded immune exposures were likely present. The donor was CMV seronegative and belonged to the group of 380 or so seronegative cohort members. Each donor provided a peripheral blood sample, and peripheral blood mononuclear cells were used for TCR beta sequencing. Genomic DNA was extracted from the blood cell samples with the Qiagen DNeasy Blood Extraction Kit. The sample originates from a study of cytomegalovirus exposure and HLA in healthy donors (dated by TCRdb to between 2016 and 2019). For the wider study: In an earlier analysis of about 560 of the donors, 276 Gb of sequence data and about 110 million unique TCR beta sequences from roughly 180 million T cells were reported. Roughly 310 gigabases of sequencing data and tens of millions of unique TCR sequences were included in an early release covering about 620 HLA-typed donors. Of the roughly 390 genotyped donors, about 80% fell in the genetic ancestry cluster associated with self-reported Caucasian donors. The aim of the study was to test whether cataloging public T cell receptors could identify signatures of past pathogen exposure. Using immunosequencing, the study profiled T cell repertoires from 550 to 750 subjects and related those repertoires to cytomegalovirus serostatus. Along with the approximately 670-subject first cohort, a separate validation cohort of approximately 110 different subjects was used. To predict cytomegalovirus infection status, the study combined high-throughput TCR immunosequencing, statistical association of individual TCRs with disease status, and machine learning. In a later analysis, previously published TCR beta repertoires from about 670 donors were re-analyzed and high-resolution HLA genotyping was added so that TCR occurrence patterns could be studied. Rather than using new phenotypic data, the later analysis identified candidate immune exposures from TCR beta sequences and from how often those sequences occurred across donors. To decide whether each TCR beta V gene segment behaved as functional or pseudogenic, an earlier analysis of approximately 590 of the donors relied on high-throughput TCR beta sequencing. Donor age, sex, ethnicity and CMV serostatus were compiled together with the repertoire data. A later genetic analysis took genome-wide SNP genotypes for about three fifths of the 666 donors and used that subset as a discovery cohort. All discovery cohort repertoires had been generated on a single sequencing platform. HLA typing included class I and class II loci at four-digit resolution. The number of typed donors differed by locus: roughly 629-640 for A, B, C, DRB1 and DQB1; 500 to 550 for DQA1; fewer than 610 for DPA1; and around 490 for DPB1. Roughly five DR-DQ haplotypes were treated as single units for association and clustering because of strong linkage in the cohort. Among some 410 genotyped donors of the cohort, an average of approximately 240,000 unique TCR beta nucleotide sequences was sequenced per donor, of which roughly 17% were non-productive. The study at large found these results: In a later analysis, HLA-associated TCR beta chains showed more clonal expansion and lower generation probabilities than non-associated chains that were equally common. At a false discovery rate of 0.05, a later analysis linked around 17,000 TCR beta sequences to specific HLA alleles. Immune exposure information for the cohort was limited to CMV serostatus. In vitro tests confirmed that a few of the cytomegalovirus-associated TCR beta chains recognize cytomegalovirus antigens. In a later genetic analysis, fewer N-insertions in productive TCRs were reported among donors in an Asian-associated ancestry cluster than the roughly 710-donor mean. Broadly in line with IMGT annotations, most TCR beta V segments showed up in productive rearrangements about 87% or about 30% of the time in an earlier analysis of around 550 of the donors. Assigning TCR associations to individual alleles was difficult when HLA alleles, especially DR and DQ, strongly co-occurred. A later analysis reported that several top co-occurrence clusters appeared linked to parvovirus B19, influenza, CMV and Epstein-Barr virus. Most TCR sequences were seen in very few donors, while some public TCRs were found in many individuals. Some IMGT-functional V segments, including TRBV6-2 and TRBV6-3, could not be told apart with the 87-base-pair reads, so those segments were excluded. A later genetic analysis associated a missense DCLRE1C variant with V-gene and J-gene trimming of TCR beta chains, and an independent cohort replicated the association. The presence/absence analyses assumed that sequencing depth was roughly uniform across donors, and that assumption may not be true. The classifier was reported to diagnose cytomegalovirus status with high specificity and sensitivity in both the original and validation cohorts. Correlated functional status among segregating V segments might reflect linkage disequilibrium, but an unknown experimental factor could not be ruled out. Only TCR beta chains were sequenced in this cohort, and the absence of alpha or paired-chain data limited detectable features. Because counts were too low, about 15 rarely observed V segments, including chromosome 9 orphons, were left out of the earlier analysis of a few hundred of the donors. According to a later analysis, most CMV-associated TCR beta chains appeared to be HLA-restricted, and the HLA associations seemed to be driven largely by CMV exposure. A group of highly shared sequence variants was considered likely to be a technical artifact of the sequencing pipeline. It was suggested by the authors that the approach could potentially be generalized to other disease states and immunological phenotypes. In a later analysis, the rate of TCR association differed among HLA loci, with DRB1 alleles having the most associated TCRs and HLA-C alleles having the fewest. The study listed approximately 150 TCR beta chains as associated with cytomegalovirus. A further reported finding was that TCR beta sequences accurately predicted the HLA-A and HLA-B alleles for most subjects in the first cohort. Because HLA typing was missing for some donors at each locus, association tests included only the typed subset.

The CDR3 contains 16 residues, cysteine and phenylalanine counted. Only the CDR3 portion is preserved as DNA: 48 bases, with reading frame beginning at the first base. V is reduced by 1 base and J by 7 bases, leaving a spacing of 16 bases between them. Reading the germline V gene gives CDR1 LGHNA and CDR2 YNFKEQ. The receptor chain draws on TRBV4-2 and TRBJ1-4; 6 matching bases give a weak D call of TRBD1. The specimen was PBMCs. This receptor was obtained from a man younger than 45 in good health and CMV-seronegative. At the DNA level, the sequence is TGTGCCAGCAGCCAAGCGGCGGGGGGCACGTCTGAAAAACTGTTTTTT. This is translated as CASSQAAGGTSEKLFF.